The 16 T cell receptor beta chains below come from one sample, sequenced in a study of blood T cells in healthy people across ages (dated by TCRdb to between 2015 and 2016). Libraries were prepared through 5' RACE. Data came from an Illumina HiSeq 2500. A second 7 to 11 cycle PCR used a sample-barcoded 5' primer and a J-beta primer mix. The public sequencing data were trimmed at Q25 with fastp and processed into clonotypes with MiXCR by TCRdb, which kept only in-frame beta chains. Under each unique CDR3 protein, matching rows form one entry showing the most common genes and DNA. The sample data list roughly 2 million distinct CDR3 sequences, and around half of these were observed just once. Over 2% of the sample rests with the top ten. Sequencing used blood. These receptor sequences come from a woman between 35 and 50 years old in good health.

J is TRBJ1-2 and V is TRBV5-1, with 7 bases that match TRBD1. V trimming: 0 bases; J trimming: 5 bases; junction bases outside the gene matches: 10. The CDR3 consists of 16 residues. Germline V gene data show CDR1 as SGHRS and CDR2 as YFSETQ. This CDR3 is CASSLAGQGGVYGYTF. CDR3 sequence (DNA): TGCGCCAGCAGCTTGGCCGGGCAGGGGGGTGTTTATGGCTACACCTTC.

This chain connects TRBV3-1 to TRBJ2-1; D remains ambiguous. The CDR3 loop spans 11 amino acids. Germline V CDR1 and CDR2: LGHDT, YNNKEL (reference sequence). Trimming cost V 6 bases and J 8 bases, with 8 bases left between them. The DNA of the CDR3 is TGTGCCAGCAGGCGTGACTATGAGCAGTTCTTC. It encodes CASRRDYEQFF.

This chain uses TRBV6-5 with TRBJ2-2; no definite D call. The V gene's germline CDR1 is MNHEY and CDR2 SVGAGI. The CDR3 covers 15 residues. V lost 7 bases and J lost 5, with 17 bases in between. The CDR3 DNA sequence: TGTGCCAGCAAGTTCCCAATCAGTGGAACCGGGGAGCTGTTTTTT. As protein: CASKFPISGTGELFF.

The gene calls are TRBV7-2 and TRBJ2-5; 9 nucleotides agree with TRBD1. The DNA matches TRBJ2-7 better at its end, which makes the J call doubtful. Looked up from germline, CDR1 is SGHTA and CDR2 is FQGNSA. CDR3 length: 15 amino acids. The CDR3 sequence: CASSLQRQTGGEQYF. CDR3 sequence (DNA): TGTGCCAGCAGCTTACAGCGCCAGACAGGGGGCGAGCAGTACTTC.

The sample holds many counts of this clonotype. V usage is TRBV29-1 and J usage is TRBJ2-7; TRBD1 matches 7 bases. V trimming: 4 bases; J trimming: 0 bases; junction bases outside the gene matches: 3. Germline loops: CDR1 SQVTM, CDR2 ANQGSEA. The CDR3 runs 13 residues. The CDR3 loop reads CSVVGTDSYEQYF. CDR3 coding DNA: TGCAGCGTTGTGGGGACAGACTCCTACGAGCAGTACTTC.

This clonotype was seen only a few times. The rearrangement joins TRBV14 to TRBJ2-5; D is possibly TRBD2 (5 bases). The germline V gene encodes CDR1 SGHDN and CDR2 FVKESK. Deletions cut 0 bases from V and 4 bases from J, with 9 bases between. This CDR3 has 14 residues. DNA for the CDR3: TGTGCCAGCAGCCAAGAAGAAGGGAGAGAGACCCAGTACTTC. As protein: CASSQEEGRETQYF.

In its sample, this clonotype was seen a few times. This chain uses TRBV5-4 with TRBJ2-1, with TRBD2 matching 7 bases. Germline values: CDR1 SGHNT, CDR2 YYREEE (reference sequence). V lost 0 bases to trimming and J lost 8 bases; unmatched junction nucleotides: 5. The CDR3 spans 14 residues. The CDR3 DNA reads TGTGCCAGCAGCTTGGAGGTAGCGGGCCATGAGCAGTTCTTC. As protein: CASSLEVAGHEQFF.

This clonotype was seen more than once but under ten times. The V call is TRBV28, the J call TRBJ2-3, with 8 bases identical to TRBD1. V trimming: 6 bases; J trimming: 2 bases; junction bases outside the gene matches: 10. The CDR3 contains 16 residues. Germline V gene data show CDR1 as MDHEN and CDR2 as SYDVKM. In DNA form, the CDR3 reads TGTGCCAGCAGACCTTACCACAGGGGGAACACAGATACGCAGTATTTT. Translation gives CASRPYHRGNTDTQYF.

The V gene is TRBV6-5, the J gene TRBJ2-3; maybe TRBD2 (6 bases). Germline-derived CDR1 and CDR2 are MNHEY and SVGAGI. This CDR3 is 14 amino acids long. Trimming took 6 bases from V and 8 from J, leaving 18 bases between them. CDR3 region: CASSRTRSGGTQYF. CDR3 coding DNA: TGTGCCAGCAGCCGGACACGGTCCGGGGGTACGCAGTATTTT.

The chain couples TRBV4-2 to TRBJ2-1; D possibly corresponds to TRBD1 (5 bases). There are 16 residues in the CDR3. Germline-derived CDR1 and CDR2 are LGHNA and YNFKEQ. Trimming left V 0 bases short and J 1 base short, with 10 bases between. The CDR3 DNA reads TGTGCCAGCAGCCAAGAAGGAGACAGTTCCTACAATGAGCAGTTCTTC. Its translation is CASSQEGDSSYNEQFF.

V usage is TRBV20-1 and J usage is TRBJ2-2; D is unresolved. This CDR3 region has 11 residues. Trimming shortened V by 7 bases and J by 7 bases, and 10 bases separated the two germline ends. Germline V gene lookup returns CDR1 DFQATT and CDR2 SNEGSKA (reference sequence). The CDR3 DNA sequence: TGCAGTGTAGAGTCGTTCGGGGAGCTGTTTTTT. It encodes CSVESFGELFF.

CDR3 in amino acids: CASTKQTGWNIQYF. The DNA of the CDR3 is TGTGCCAGCACCAAGCAAACAGGGTGGAACATTCAGTACTTC. The gene calls are TRBV7-2 and TRBJ2-4; D might be TRBD1 (6 bases). The V gene's germline CDR1 is SGHTA and CDR2 FQGNSA. V lost 7 bases and J 7 bases, leaving 17 bases between the germline ends. The CDR3 runs to 14 residues.

The chain carries TRBV14 and TRBJ2-5; no clear D gene. Trimming pared 0 bases from V and 8 bases from J, leaving 7 bases between. Germline CDR1 SGHDN, CDR2 FVKESK. CDR3 length: 12 amino acids. The DNA for the CDR3 is TGTGCCAGCAGCCAAGAGGTGGCTACCCAGTACTTC. Its translation is CASSQEVATQYF.

This clonotype came up a few times. V and J are TRBV6-2 or TRBV6-3 and TRBJ2-5; D possibly corresponds to TRBD2 (5 bases). Germline loops: CDR1 MNHEY, CDR2 SVGEGT. The ends were cut back, 4 bases at V and 7 bases at J, with 13 bases in the middle. CDR3 length: 13 amino acids. In DNA, the CDR3 is TGTGCCAGCAGTTCCTACAGCAGCGGGACCCAGTACTTC. Translated, it gives CASSSYSSGTQYF.

This clonotype appeared once. This chain joins TRBV6-2 or TRBV6-3 and TRBJ1-2, with TRBD1 matching 8 bases. The CDR3 is made up of 15 amino acids. Germline CDR1 is MNHEY and CDR2 is SVGEGT. Trimming removed 6 bases from V and 2 bases from J; junction bases left unmatched: 8. The chain's CDR3 is CASSHQDRENYGYTF. The CDR3 DNA is TGTGCCAGCAGCCACCAGGACAGGGAAAACTATGGCTACACCTTC.

The sample holds a few counts of this clonotype. This sequence joins TRBV28 and TRBJ1-2, with D possibly being TRBD1 (5 bases). The CDR3 is 19 amino acids. Germline-derived CDR1 and CDR2 are MDHEN and SYDVKM. V was trimmed by 2 bases and J by 1 base, leaving 23 bases between them. This chain's CDR3 is CASSLRPTIGHDINYGYTF. The DNA of the CDR3 is TGTGCCAGCAGTTTAAGGCCAACTATCGGACACGATATTAACTATGGCTACACCTTC.